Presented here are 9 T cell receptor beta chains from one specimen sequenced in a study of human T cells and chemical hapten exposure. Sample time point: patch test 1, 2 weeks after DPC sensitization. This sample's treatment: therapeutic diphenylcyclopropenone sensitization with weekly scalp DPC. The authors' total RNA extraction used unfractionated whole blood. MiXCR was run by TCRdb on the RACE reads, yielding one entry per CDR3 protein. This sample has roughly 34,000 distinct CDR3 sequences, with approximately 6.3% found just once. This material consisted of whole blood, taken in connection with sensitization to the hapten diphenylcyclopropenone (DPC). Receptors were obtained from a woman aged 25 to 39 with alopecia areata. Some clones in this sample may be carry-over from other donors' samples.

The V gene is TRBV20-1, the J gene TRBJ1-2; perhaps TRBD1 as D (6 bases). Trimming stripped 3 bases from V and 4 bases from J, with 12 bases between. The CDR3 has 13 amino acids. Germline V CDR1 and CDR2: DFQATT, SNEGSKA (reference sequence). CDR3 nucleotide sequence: TGCAGTGCTAGGACCGGGACAAGCTATGGCTACACCTTC. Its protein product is CSARTGTSYGYTF.

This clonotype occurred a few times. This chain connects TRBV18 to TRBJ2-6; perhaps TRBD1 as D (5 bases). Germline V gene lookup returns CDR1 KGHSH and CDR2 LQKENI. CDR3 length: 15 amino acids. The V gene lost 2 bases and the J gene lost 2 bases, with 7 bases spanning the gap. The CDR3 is CASSPEGAGANVLTF. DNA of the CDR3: TGTGCCAGCTCACCAGAAGGGGCTGGGGCCAACGTCCTGACTTTC.

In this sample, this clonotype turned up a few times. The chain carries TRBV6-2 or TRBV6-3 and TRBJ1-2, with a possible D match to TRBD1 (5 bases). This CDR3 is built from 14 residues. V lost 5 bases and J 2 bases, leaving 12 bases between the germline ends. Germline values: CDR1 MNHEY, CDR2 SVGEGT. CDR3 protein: CASSLEGPNYGYTF. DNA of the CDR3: TGTGCCAGCAGTCTCGAGGGGCCCAACTATGGCTACACCTTC.

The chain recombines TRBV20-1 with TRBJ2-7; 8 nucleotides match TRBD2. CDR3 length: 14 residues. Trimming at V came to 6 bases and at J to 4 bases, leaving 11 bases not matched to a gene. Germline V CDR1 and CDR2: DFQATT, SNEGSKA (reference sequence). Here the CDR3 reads CSASPSGGNYEQYF. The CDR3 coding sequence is TGCAGTGCGAGTCCGTCGGGGGGGAATTACGAGCAGTACTTC.

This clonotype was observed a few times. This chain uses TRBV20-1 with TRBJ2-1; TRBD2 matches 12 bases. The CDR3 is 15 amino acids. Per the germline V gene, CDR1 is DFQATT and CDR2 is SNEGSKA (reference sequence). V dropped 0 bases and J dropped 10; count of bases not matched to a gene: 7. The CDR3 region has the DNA TGCAGTGCTAGAGACGCTAGCGGGGGGGCCGGGGAGCAGTTCTTC. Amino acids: CSARDASGGAGEQFF.

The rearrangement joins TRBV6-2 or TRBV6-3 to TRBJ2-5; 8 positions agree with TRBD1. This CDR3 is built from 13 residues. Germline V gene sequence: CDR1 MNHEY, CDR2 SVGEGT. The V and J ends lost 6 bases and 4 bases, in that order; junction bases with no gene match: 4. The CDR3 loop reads CASSMTGVETQYF. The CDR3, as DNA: TGTGCCAGCAGCATGACAGGGGTAGAGACCCAGTACTTC.

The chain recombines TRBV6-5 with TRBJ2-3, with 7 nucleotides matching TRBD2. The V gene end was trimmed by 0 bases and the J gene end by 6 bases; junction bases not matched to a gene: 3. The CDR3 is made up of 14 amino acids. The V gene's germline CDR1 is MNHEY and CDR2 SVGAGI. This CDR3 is CASSYSRTSDTQYF. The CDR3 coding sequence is TGTGCCAGCAGTTACTCAAGGACTAGTGATACGCAGTATTTT.

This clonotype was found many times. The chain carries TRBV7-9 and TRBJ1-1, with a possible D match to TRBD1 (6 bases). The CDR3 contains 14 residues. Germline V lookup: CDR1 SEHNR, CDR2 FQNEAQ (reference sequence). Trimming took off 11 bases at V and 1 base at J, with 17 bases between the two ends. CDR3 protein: CAPLLGQPNTEAFF. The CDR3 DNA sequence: TGTGCCCCCCTTTTAGGACAGCCGAACACTGAAGCTTTCTTT.

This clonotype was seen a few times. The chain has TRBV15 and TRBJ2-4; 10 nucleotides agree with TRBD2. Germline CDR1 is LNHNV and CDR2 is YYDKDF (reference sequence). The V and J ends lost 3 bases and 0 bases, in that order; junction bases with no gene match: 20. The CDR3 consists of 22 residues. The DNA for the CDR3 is TGTGCCACCAGCAGTAATACTACCCCCTCCTGGACTAGCGGAGTAGCCAAAAACATTCAGTACTTC. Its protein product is CATSSNTTPSWTSGVAKNIQYF.